This TCR beta chain was identified in a study of breast tumors, draining lymph nodes, adjacent tissues. The CDR3 runs 13 residues. Germline loops: CDR1 WNHNN, CDR2 SYGVQD (reference sequence). V shed 3 bases and J 5 bases; nucleotides not matched to a gene: 3. There are many counts of this clonotype. Axillary draining lymph nodes of breast cancer patients supplied the node samples. MiXCR, run by TCRdb on the multiplex PCR reads, gives a single entry per CDR3 protein. The repertoire holds about 180,000 distinct CDR3 sequences, with 30% to 35% as singletons. J is TRBJ1-2 and V is TRBV10-1, with 7 bases that match TRBD1. This receptor was obtained from a female donor with breast cancer. Some clones in this sample may be carry-over from other donors' samples. The material sequenced was axillary lymph node tissue. The CDR3 DNA is TGCGCCAGCAGTGATGGGACAGAATATGGCTACACCTTC. Protein sequence: CASSDGTEYGYTF.